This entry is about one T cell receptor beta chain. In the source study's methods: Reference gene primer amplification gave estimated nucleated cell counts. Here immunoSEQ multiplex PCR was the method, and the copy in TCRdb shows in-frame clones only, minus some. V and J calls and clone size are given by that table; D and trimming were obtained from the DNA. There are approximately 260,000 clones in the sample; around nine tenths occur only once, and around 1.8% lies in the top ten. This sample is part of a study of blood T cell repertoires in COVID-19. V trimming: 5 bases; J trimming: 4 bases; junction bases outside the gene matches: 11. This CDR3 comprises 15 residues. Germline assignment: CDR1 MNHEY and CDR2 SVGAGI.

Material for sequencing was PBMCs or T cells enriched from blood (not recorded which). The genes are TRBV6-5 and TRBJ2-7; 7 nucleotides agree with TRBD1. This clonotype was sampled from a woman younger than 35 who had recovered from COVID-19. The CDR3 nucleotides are TGTGCCAGCAGTCCCGGTTGGGACAGTTTTTACGAGCAGTACTTC. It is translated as CASSPGWDSFYEQYF.